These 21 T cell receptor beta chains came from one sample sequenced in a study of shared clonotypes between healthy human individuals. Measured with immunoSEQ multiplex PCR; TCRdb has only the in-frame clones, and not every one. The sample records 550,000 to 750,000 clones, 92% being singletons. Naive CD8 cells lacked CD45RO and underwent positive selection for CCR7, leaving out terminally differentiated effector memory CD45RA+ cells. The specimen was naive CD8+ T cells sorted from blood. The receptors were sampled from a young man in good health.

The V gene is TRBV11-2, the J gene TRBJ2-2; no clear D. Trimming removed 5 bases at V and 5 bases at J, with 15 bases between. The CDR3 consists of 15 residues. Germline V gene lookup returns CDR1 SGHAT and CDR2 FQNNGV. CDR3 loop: CASSPAGWGTGELFF. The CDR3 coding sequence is TGTGCCAGCAGCCCCGCCGGATGGGGTACCGGGGAGCTGTTTTTT.

The CDR3 loop is CASSPSGTYEQYF. CDR3 coding DNA: TGTGCCAGCAGTCCGTCCGGGACCTACGAGCAGTACTTC. This chain joins TRBV2 and TRBJ2-7, with D possibly TRBD2 on 5 matching bases. V was shortened by 5 bases and J by 2 bases, with 10 bases between the two germline ends. This CDR3 is built from 13 residues. Germline CDR1 SNHLY, CDR2 FYNNEI.

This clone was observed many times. In DNA, the CDR3 is TGTGCCAGCAGCGTAGGGGTCGGGTACGCTGATGAGCAGTTCTTC. It specifies CASSVGVGYADEQFF. The V call is TRBV9, the J call TRBJ2-1; D is uncertain. The CDR3 is made up of 15 amino acids. Germline values: CDR1 SGDLS, CDR2 YYNGEE. V dropped 0 bases and J dropped 8 bases, with 15 bases sitting between them.

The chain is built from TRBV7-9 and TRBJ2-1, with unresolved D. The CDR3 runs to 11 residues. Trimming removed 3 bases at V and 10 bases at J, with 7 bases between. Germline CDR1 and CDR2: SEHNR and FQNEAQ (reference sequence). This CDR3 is CASSFVQEQFF. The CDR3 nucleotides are TGTGCCAGCAGCTTCGTCCAGGAGCAGTTCTTC.

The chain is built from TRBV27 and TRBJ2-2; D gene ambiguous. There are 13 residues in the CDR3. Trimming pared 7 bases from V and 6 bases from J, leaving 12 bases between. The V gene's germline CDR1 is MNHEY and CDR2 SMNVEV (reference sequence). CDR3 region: CASTSRYPGELFF. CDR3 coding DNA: TGTGCCAGCACCTCACGATATCCCGGGGAGCTGTTTTTT.

The CDR3 DNA follows: TGTGCCAGCAGTGCCGGGGGGAAACGGAAAGATACGCAGTATTTT. Translated, it gives CASSAGGKRKDTQYF. The V and J genes are TRBV6-1 and TRBJ2-3; 7 nucleotides agree with TRBD2. V gave up 4 bases and J gave up 5 bases; unmatched junction bases: 9. The CDR3 is made up of 15 amino acids. Germline V gene lookup returns CDR1 MNHNS and CDR2 SASEGT.

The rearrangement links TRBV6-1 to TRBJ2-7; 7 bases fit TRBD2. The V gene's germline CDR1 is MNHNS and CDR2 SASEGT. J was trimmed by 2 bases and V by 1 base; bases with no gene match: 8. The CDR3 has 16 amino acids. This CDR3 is CASSEGGGSTPYEQYF. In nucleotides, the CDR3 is TGTGCCAGCAGTGAAGGAGGCGGGAGTACCCCCTACGAGCAGTACTTC.

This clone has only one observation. In DNA form, the CDR3 reads TGTGCCAGCAGTCCACATATACAGGGTGATAATGAAAAACTGTTTTTT. Translation gives CASSPHIQGDNEKLFF. The rearrangement joins TRBV6-6 to TRBJ1-4; D possibly corresponds to TRBD1 (6 bases). Germline CDR1 is MNHNY and CDR2 is SVGAGI (reference sequence). The CDR3 totals 16 residues. Trimming pared 5 bases from V and 4 bases from J, leaving 17 bases between.

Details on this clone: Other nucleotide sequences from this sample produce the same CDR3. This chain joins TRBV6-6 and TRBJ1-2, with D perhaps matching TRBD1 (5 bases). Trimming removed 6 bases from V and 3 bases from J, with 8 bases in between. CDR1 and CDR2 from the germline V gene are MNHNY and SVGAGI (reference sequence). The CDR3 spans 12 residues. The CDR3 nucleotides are TGTGCCAGCAGGGGACTTGACTATGGCTACACCTTC. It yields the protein CASRGLDYGYTF.

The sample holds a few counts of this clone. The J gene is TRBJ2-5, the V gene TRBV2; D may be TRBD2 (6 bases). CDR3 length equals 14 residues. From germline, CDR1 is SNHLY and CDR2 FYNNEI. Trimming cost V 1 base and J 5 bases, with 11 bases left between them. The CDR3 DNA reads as TGTGCCAGCAGTGAAGTCGGGGGAGGTGAGACCCAGTACTTC. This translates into CASSEVGGGETQYF.

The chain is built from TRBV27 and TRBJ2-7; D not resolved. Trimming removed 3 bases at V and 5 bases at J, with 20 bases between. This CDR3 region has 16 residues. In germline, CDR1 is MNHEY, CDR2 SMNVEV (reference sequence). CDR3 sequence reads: CASSFSLAMRSHEQYF. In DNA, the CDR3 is TGTGCCAGCAGTTTTTCCTTAGCCATGAGATCCCACGAGCAGTACTTC.

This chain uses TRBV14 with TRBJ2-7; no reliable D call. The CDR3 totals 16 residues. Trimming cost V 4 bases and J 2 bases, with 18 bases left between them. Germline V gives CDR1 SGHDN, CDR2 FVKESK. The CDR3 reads CASSLTKMDGTYEQYF. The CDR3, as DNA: TGTGCCAGCAGCCTTACCAAGATGGATGGTACCTACGAGCAGTACTTC. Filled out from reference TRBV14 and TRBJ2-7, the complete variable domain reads EAGVTQFPSHSVIEKGQTVTLRCDPISGHDNLYWYRRVMGKEIKFLLHFVKESKQDESGMPNNRFLAERTGGTYSTLKVQPAELEDSGVYFCASSLTKMDGTYEQYFGPGTRLTVT.

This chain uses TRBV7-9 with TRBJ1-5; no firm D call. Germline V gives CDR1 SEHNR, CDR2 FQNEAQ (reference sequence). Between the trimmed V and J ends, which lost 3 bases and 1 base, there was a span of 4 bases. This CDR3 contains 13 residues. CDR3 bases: TGTGCCAGCAGCTTTGACAGCAATCAGCCCCAGCATTTT. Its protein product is CASSFDSNQPQHF.

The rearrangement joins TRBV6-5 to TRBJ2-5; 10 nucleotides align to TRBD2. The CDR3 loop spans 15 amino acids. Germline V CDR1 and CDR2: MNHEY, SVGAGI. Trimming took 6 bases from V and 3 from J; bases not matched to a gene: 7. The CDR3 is CASRAGLAEKETQYF. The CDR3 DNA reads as TGTGCCAGCAGGGCAGGACTAGCGGAAAAAGAGACCCAGTACTTC.

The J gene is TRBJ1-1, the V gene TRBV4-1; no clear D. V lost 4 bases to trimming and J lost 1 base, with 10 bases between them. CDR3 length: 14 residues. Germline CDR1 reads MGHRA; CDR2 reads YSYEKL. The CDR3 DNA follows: TGCGCCAGCAGCCTGCAGGAGCAGAACACTGAAGCTTTCTTT. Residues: CASSLQEQNTEAFF.

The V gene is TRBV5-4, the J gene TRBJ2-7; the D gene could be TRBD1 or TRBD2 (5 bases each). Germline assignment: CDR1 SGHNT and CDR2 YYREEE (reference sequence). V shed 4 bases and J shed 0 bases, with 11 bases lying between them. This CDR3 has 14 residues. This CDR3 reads CASSEGRTSYEQYF. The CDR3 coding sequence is TGTGCCAGCAGCGAGGGACGGACCTCCTACGAGCAGTACTTC. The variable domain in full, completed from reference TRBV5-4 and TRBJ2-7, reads ETGVTQSPTHLIKTRGQQVTLRCSSQSGHNTVSWYQQALGQGPQFIFQYYREEENGRGNFPPRFSGLQFPNYSSELNVNALELDDSALYLCASSEGRTSYEQYFGPGTRLTVT.

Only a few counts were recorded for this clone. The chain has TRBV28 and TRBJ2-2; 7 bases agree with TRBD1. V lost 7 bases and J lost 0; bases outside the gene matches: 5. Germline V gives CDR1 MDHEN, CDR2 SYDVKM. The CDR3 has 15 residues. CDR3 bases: TGTGCCAGCAATCAAGGGACAGCGAACACCGGGGAGCTGTTTTTT. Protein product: CASNQGTANTGELFF.

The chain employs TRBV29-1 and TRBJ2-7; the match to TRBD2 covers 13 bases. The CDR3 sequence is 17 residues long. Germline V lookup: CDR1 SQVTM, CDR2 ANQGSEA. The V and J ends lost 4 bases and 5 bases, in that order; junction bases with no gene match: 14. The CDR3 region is CSVGSSWTSGSEDEQYF. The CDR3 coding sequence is TGCAGCGTTGGCTCAAGCTGGACTAGCGGGAGTGAGGACGAGCAGTACTTC.

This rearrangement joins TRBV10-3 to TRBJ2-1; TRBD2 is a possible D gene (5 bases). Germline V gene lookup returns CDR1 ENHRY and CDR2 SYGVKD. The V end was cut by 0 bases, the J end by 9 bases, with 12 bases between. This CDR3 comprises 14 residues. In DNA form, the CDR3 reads TGTGCCATCAGTGAGTCGGAAAAAGGAGGTGAGCAGTTCTTC. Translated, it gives CAISESEKGGEQFF.

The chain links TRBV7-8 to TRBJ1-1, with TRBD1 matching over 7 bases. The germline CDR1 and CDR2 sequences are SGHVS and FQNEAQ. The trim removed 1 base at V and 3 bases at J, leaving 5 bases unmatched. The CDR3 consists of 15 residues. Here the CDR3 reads CASSLVQGEYTEAFF. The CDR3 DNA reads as TGTGCCAGCAGCTTAGTCCAGGGGGAGTACACTGAAGCTTTCTTT.

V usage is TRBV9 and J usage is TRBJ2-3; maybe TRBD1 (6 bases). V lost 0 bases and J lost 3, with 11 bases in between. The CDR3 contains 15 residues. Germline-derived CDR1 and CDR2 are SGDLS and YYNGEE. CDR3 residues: CASSVVGAWTDTQYF. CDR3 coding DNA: TGTGCCAGCAGCGTAGTGGGGGCCTGGACAGATACGCAGTATTTT.